This TCR beta chain was found in a study of blood T cell repertoires in COVID-19. Across the whole study: Whether acute or convalescent, the COVID-19 samples came from the United States, Italy and Spain. T cells, B-cell-depleted T cells, or PBMCs supplied cDNA or gDNA.

The V end was cut by 0 bases, the J end by 8 bases, with 13 bases between. From germline, CDR1 is SGHDN and CDR2 FVKESK. The CDR3 runs 14 residues. Original processing methods: Amplification with reference gene primers provided the estimates of nucleated cell counts. Measured with immunoSEQ multiplex PCR; TCRdb has only the in-frame clones, and not every one. V and J calls and clone size come straight from that table; D and trimming were deduced from the DNA. The sample contains some 300,000 clones, 88% of which appear only once. The TCR sequence derives from a woman under 40 who had recovered from COVID-19. The genes are TRBV14 and TRBJ2-5; D is undetermined. The sequenced sample was peripheral blood. The chain's CDR3 is CASSQDAPIGTQYF. For the CDR3, the DNA is TGTGCCAGCAGCCAAGATGCCCCCATCGGTACCCAGTACTTC.